These 9 T cell receptor beta chains were all obtained from the same sample, sequenced in a study of blood T cells in healthy people across ages. Using a J-beta primer mix together with a sample-barcoded 5' primer, a second PCR was run for roughly 7 to 12 cycles. MiXCR, applied by TCRdb to the 5' RACE reads, yields one record per CDR3 protein. The sample has about 570,000 distinct CDR3 sequences, 25% to 30% seen once. The sequenced material came from blood. Receptors originate from a woman between 70 and 85 years old in good health.

The rearrangement uses TRBV20-1 and TRBJ2-3; 9 nucleotides match TRBD2. J gave up 4 bases and V 6 bases, and 23 bases lay outside the gene matches. The CDR3 runs to 19 residues. Germline loops: CDR1 DFQATT, CDR2 SNEGSKA (reference sequence). The CDR3 sequence: CSAPPPLVLAGMAADTQYF. In DNA, the CDR3 is TGCAGTGCCCCCCCCCCGTTGGTGCTAGCGGGAATGGCGGCAGATACGCAGTATTTT.

J is TRBJ1-2 and V is TRBV4-3; the D gene is possibly TRBD1 (6 bases). Germline V CDR1 and CDR2: LGHNA, YSLEER. The CDR3 covers 16 residues. V was clipped by 1 base and J by 6 bases, with 18 bases between them. The CDR3 sequence is CASSQGAQGRDDGYTF. DNA for the CDR3: TGCGCCAGCAGCCAAGGGGCGCAGGGGCGAGATGATGGCTACACCTTC.

The rearrangement joins TRBV6-1 to TRBJ1-1; D is possibly TRBD1 (6 bases). This CDR3 has 15 amino acids. Deletions cut 8 bases from V and 0 bases from J, with 16 bases between. Germline V gene data show CDR1 as MNHNS and CDR2 as SASEGT. The CDR3 DNA is TGTGCCAGCCTGCAGGGGCCCTTTATGAACACTGAAGCTTTCTTT. Protein product: CASLQGPFMNTEAFF.

This chain links TRBV10-3 with TRBJ2-3; 10 bases align to TRBD2. Germline V gives CDR1 ENHRY, CDR2 SYGVKD. The length of the CDR3 is 17 residues. V lost 5 bases to trimming and J lost 6 bases; unmatched junction nucleotides: 14. CDR3 coding DNA: TGTGCCATCAGTCGAACCGGGACTAGCGCCTCCGTCGATACGCAGTATTTT. Amino acids: CAISRTGTSASVDTQYF.

The chain couples TRBV20-1 to TRBJ2-4, with D possibly being TRBD2 (5 bases). V was shortened by 3 bases and J by 7 bases, with 10 bases between the two germline ends. Germline V CDR1 and CDR2: DFQATT, SNEGSKA (reference sequence). This CDR3 contains 12 residues. CDR3 loop: CSAREVPNIQYF. Written as DNA, the CDR3 is TGCAGTGCTAGGGAGGTCCCGAACATTCAGTACTTC.

The chain recombines TRBV29-1 with TRBJ2-7; unclear D gene. Germline CDR1 and CDR2: SQVTM and ANQGSEA. V was cut by 0 bases and J by 8 bases, with 11 bases left in between. The CDR3 runs 12 residues. The CDR3: CSVEESTSKQYF. The CDR3 DNA reads TGCAGCGTTGAAGAGAGTACCAGCAAGCAGTACTTC.

This clonotype has only a few counts. The rearrangement joins TRBV25-1 to TRBJ1-6; 8 bases map to TRBD1. This CDR3 has 16 residues. J was trimmed by 3 bases and V by 3 bases; bases with no gene match: 4. The germline CDR1 and CDR2 sequences are MGHDK and SYGVNS. This chain's CDR3 is CASSDPGTGYNSPLHF. CDR3 DNA: TGTGCCAGCAGTGATCCTGGGACAGGCTATAATTCACCCCTCCACTTT.

This clonotype was observed a few times. The V gene is TRBV4-2, the J gene TRBJ2-5; D is ambiguous. Germline V gene sequence: CDR1 LGHNA, CDR2 YNFKEQ. This CDR3 comprises 16 residues. Between the trimmed V and J ends, which lost 2 bases and 2 bases, there was a span of 15 bases. Here the CDR3 reads CASSQHLGGYQETQYF. CDR3 DNA sequence: TGTGCCAGCAGCCAACACCTTGGTGGTTATCAAGAGACCCAGTACTTC.

The rearrangement links TRBV4-3 to TRBJ2-2, with 7 bases fitting TRBD1. This CDR3 is built from 17 residues. After removal of 3 bases from V and 5 bases from J, the junction contained 12 bases not matched to a gene. The germline CDR1 and CDR2 sequences are LGHNA and YSLEER. The DNA of the CDR3 is TGCGCCAGCAGCCAGGGACCAGGGGGTGTATGGACCGGGGAGCTGTTTTTT. It encodes CASSQGPGGVWTGELFF.